The present T cell receptor beta chain was sequenced within a study of control samples from healthy donors and cancer patients (dated by TCRdb to 2020 to 2022). Concerning this clone itself: Its recognized antigen is unknown. The sample holds no much larger clone one base away, and base qualities are not on file.

Library method: the immunoSEQ multiplex PCR assay. The table comes from immuneACCESS by way of TCRdb, which keeps in-frame sequences with V and J called. Part of the clones is missing from these tables; in studies checked, under half for an unresolved V gene and the rest for unknown reasons. Present in this sample are 98,000 or so clones, approximately 82% of which were seen just once. About 2% of the sample rests with the top ten. V lost 2 bases and J lost 7 bases, and the count of bases not matched to a germline gene is 6. Based on the germline V gene (reference sequence), the CDR1 and CDR2 sequences are GTSNPN and SVGIG. The CDR3, cysteine through phenylalanine, is 14 amino acids long. Only the CDR3 portion is preserved as DNA: 42 bases, with reading frame beginning at the first base.

The sequenced sample was blood. This sequence originates from a man aged 55 to 70 in good health. The V and J segments used are TRBV30 and TRBJ1-2, with TRBD1 identical over 11 junction bases. The encoded CDR3 is CAWSIGQGAPGYTF. The sequence in DNA is TGTGCCTGGAGTATAGGACAGGGGGCGCCTGGCTACACCTTC. This CDR3, with the reference TRBV30 and TRBJ1-2 proteins standing in past its ends, gives the full variable domain SQTIHQWPATLVQPVGSPLSLECTVEGTSNPNLYWYRQAAGRGLQLLFYSVGIGQISSEVPQNLSASRPQDRQFILSSKKLLLSDSGFYLCAWSIGQGAPGYTFGSGTRLTVV.